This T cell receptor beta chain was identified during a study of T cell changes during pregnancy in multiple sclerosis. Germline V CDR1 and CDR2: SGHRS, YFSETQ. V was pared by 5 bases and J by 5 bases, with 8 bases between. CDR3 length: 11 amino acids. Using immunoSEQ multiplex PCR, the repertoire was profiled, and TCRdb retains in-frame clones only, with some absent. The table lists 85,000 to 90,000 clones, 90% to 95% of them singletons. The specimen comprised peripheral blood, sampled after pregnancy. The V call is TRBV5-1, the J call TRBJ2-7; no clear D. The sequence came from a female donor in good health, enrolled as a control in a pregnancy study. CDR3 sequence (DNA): TGCGCCAGCAGTATGAGGCACGAGCAGTACTTC. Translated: CASSMRHEQYF.